These T cell receptor beta chains were read from a single sample in a study of CD8+ T cells in alopecia areata. TCRdb keeps only in-frame clones here, not all; method: immunoSEQ multiplex PCR. The sample contains 200,000 or so clones, 58% of which appear only once. Specimen: CD4+ T cells sorted from blood, collected at week 24, from a patient treated with tofacitinib. These receptors were collected from a human donor with alopecia areata. CDR3s include the opening cysteine and the closing phenylalanine or tryptophan. The order of the fields is V gene, D gene, J gene, CDR3 length, clone size, CDR3 protein, CDR3 DNA. A D gene is named only where the DNA matches it firmly. Clone size, where shown, is once, few, many, or a class for clones that have expanded.

v_gene: TRBV5-1; d_gene: NA; j_gene: TRBJ1-1; len: 13; abundance: NA; CDR3aa: CASSLGRDTEAFF; CDR3nt: TGCGCCAGCAGCTTGGGCAGGGATACTGAAGCTTTCTTT
v_gene: TRBV6-5; d_gene: TRBD1; j_gene: TRBJ2-7; len: 13; abundance: NA; CDR3aa: CASSYRGPYEQYF; CDR3nt: TGTGCCAGCAGTTACAGGGGGCCGTACGAGCAGTACTTC
v_gene: TRBV5-1; d_gene: NA; j_gene: TRBJ2-7; len: 16; abundance: NA; CDR3aa: CASSLHYGRQSYEQYF; CDR3nt: TGCGCCAGCAGCCTTCATTATGGGAGGCAGTCCTACGAGCAGTACTTC
v_gene: TRBV5-4; d_gene: NA; j_gene: TRBJ2-3; len: 15; abundance: NA; CDR3aa: CASSLESVGADTQYF; CDR3nt: TGTGCCAGCAGCTTGGAGTCCGTAGGAGCAGATACGCAGTATTTT
v_gene: TRBV4-3; d_gene: NA; j_gene: TRBJ2-6; len: 18; abundance: once; CDR3aa: CASSQDGGLHGGANVLTF; CDR3nt: TGCGCCAGCAGCCAAGATGGGGGGCTGCATGGGGGGGCCAACGTCCTGACTTTC
v_gene: TRBV5-8; d_gene: NA; j_gene: TRBJ1-1; len: 14; abundance: few; CDR3aa: CASSDPRGGTEAFF; CDR3nt: TGTGCCAGCAGCGATCCTCGGGGAGGAACTGAAGCTTTCTTT
v_gene: TRBV5-4; d_gene: TRBD1; j_gene: TRBJ2-5; len: 13; abundance: NA; CDR3aa: CASSAAGGETQYF; CDR3nt: TGTGCCAGCAGCGCGGCAGGGGGAGAGACCCAGTACTTC
v_gene: TRBV6-5; d_gene: NA; j_gene: TRBJ2-2; len: 15; abundance: NA; CDR3aa: CASSRATSGGGELFF; CDR3nt: TGTGCCAGCAGCCGAGCTACTAGTGGTGGCGGGGAGCTGTTTTTT
v_gene: TRBV2; d_gene: TRBD2; j_gene: TRBJ2-1; len: 15; abundance: NA; CDR3aa: CASSELASGSYEQFF; CDR3nt: TGTGCCAGCAGTGAATTGGCTAGCGGGAGTTATGAGCAGTTCTTC
v_gene: TRBV5-1; d_gene: NA; j_gene: TRBJ2-6; len: 14; abundance: NA; CDR3aa: CASSENSGANVLTF; CDR3nt: TGCGCCAGCAGCGAAAATTCTGGGGCCAACGTCCTGACTTTC
v_gene: TRBV9; d_gene: NA; j_gene: TRBJ2-4; len: 13; abundance: NA; CDR3aa: CASSVGQGNIQYF; CDR3nt: TGTGCCAGCAGCGTAGGCCAGGGAAACATTCAGTACTTC
v_gene: TRBV7-9; d_gene: TRBD2; j_gene: TRBJ2-1; len: 17; abundance: NA; CDR3aa: CASSPRNGLAGINEQFF; CDR3nt: TGTGCCAGCAGCCCACGAAACGGGCTAGCGGGAATCAATGAGCAGTTCTTC
v_gene: TRBV4-3; d_gene: NA; j_gene: TRBJ1-2; len: 15; abundance: NA; CDR3aa: CASSPDGGSGYGYTF; CDR3nt: TGCGCCAGCAGCCCCGATGGAGGTTCGGGCTATGGCTACACCTTC
v_gene: TRBV6-5; d_gene: TRBD2; j_gene: TRBJ2-5; len: 11; abundance: NA; CDR3aa: CACGGVETQYF; CDR3nt: TGTGCCTGCGGGGGGGTAGAGACCCAGTACTTC
v_gene: TRBV10-3; d_gene: TRBD2; j_gene: TRBJ2-1; len: 14; abundance: NA; CDR3aa: CAISDGREHNEQFF; CDR3nt: TGTGCCATCAGTGATGGGCGGGAGCACAATGAGCAGTTCTTC
v_gene: TRBV29-1; d_gene: NA; j_gene: TRBJ2-7; len: 12; abundance: NA; CDR3aa: CSVRGAAGEQYF; CDR3nt: TGCAGCGTGCGGGGAGCGGCGGGCGAGCAGTACTTC
v_gene: TRBV15; d_gene: NA; j_gene: TRBJ1-1; len: 16; abundance: NA; CDR3aa: CATSRVMGRIGTEAFF; CDR3nt: TGTGCCACCAGCAGAGTTATGGGGCGGATTGGAACTGAAGCTTTCTTT
v_gene: TRBV29-1; d_gene: NA; j_gene: TRBJ1-1; len: 11; abundance: NA; CDR3aa: CSVYTNTEAFF; CDR3nt: TGCAGCGTGTACACTAACACTGAAGCTTTCTTT
v_gene: TRBV7-8; d_gene: NA; j_gene: TRBJ2-5; len: 14; abundance: NA; CDR3aa: CASSRTGLLETQYF; CDR3nt: TGTGCCAGCAGCCGTACAGGGCTTCTAGAGACCCAGTACTTC
v_gene: TRBV9; d_gene: TRBD2; j_gene: TRBJ2-1; len: 16; abundance: NA; CDR3aa: CASSSQEAGSFNEQFF; CDR3nt: TGTGCCAGCAGCTCGCAGGAAGCGGGGTCGTTCAATGAGCAGTTCTTC
v_gene: TRBV4-3; d_gene: NA; j_gene: TRBJ2-3; len: 16; abundance: NA; CDR3aa: CASSQGTSPNTDTQYF; CDR3nt: TGCGCCAGCAGCCAAGGGACCTCCCCAAACACAGATACGCAGTATTTT
v_gene: TRBV29-1; d_gene: TRBD2; j_gene: TRBJ2-1; len: 16; abundance: few; CDR3aa: CSVEGQGGRRNNEQFF; CDR3nt: TGCAGCGTTGAAGGTCAAGGCGGGAGGCGCAACAATGAGCAGTTCTTC
v_gene: TRBV30; d_gene: NA; j_gene: TRBJ2-7; len: 12; abundance: NA; CDR3aa: CAWSVRGDEQYF; CDR3nt: TGTGCCTGGAGTGTAAGAGGAGACGAGCAGTACTTC
v_gene: TRBV10-3; d_gene: NA; j_gene: TRBJ2-5; len: 15; abundance: NA; CDR3aa: CAISEGGHMTGAQYF; CDR3nt: TGTGCCATCAGTGAGGGGGGACATATGACCGGGGCCCAGTACTTC
v_gene: TRBV2; d_gene: NA; j_gene: TRBJ2-2; len: 15; abundance: NA; CDR3aa: CASSTQGRNTGELFF; CDR3nt: TGTGCCAGCAGTACACAGGGACGAAACACCGGGGAGCTGTTTTTT
v_gene: TRBV11-2; d_gene: NA; j_gene: TRBJ1-1; len: 13; abundance: NA; CDR3aa: CASSFVKTGEAFF; CDR3nt: TGTGCCAGCAGCTTCGTGAAGACAGGTGAAGCTTTCTTT
v_gene: TRBV7-6; d_gene: NA; j_gene: TRBJ1-4; len: 16; abundance: once; CDR3aa: CASSPSPAATNEKLFF; CDR3nt: TGTGCCAGCAGCCCGTCTCCAGCTGCAACTAATGAAAAACTGTTTTTT
v_gene: TRBV15; d_gene: TRBD1; j_gene: TRBJ1-2; len: 15; abundance: NA; CDR3aa: CATSESTGVNYGYTF; CDR3nt: TGTGCCACCAGCGAATCGACAGGGGTGAACTATGGCTACACCTTC
v_gene: TRBV5-1; d_gene: NA; j_gene: TRBJ2-7; len: 16; abundance: NA; CDR3aa: CASSLDLNTGPYEQYF; CDR3nt: TGCGCCAGCAGCCTAGACTTAAACACGGGCCCCTACGAGCAGTACTTC
v_gene: TRBV7-2; d_gene: NA; j_gene: TRBJ2-1; len: 12; abundance: NA; CDR3aa: CASSLSEGEQFF; CDR3nt: TGTGCCAGCAGCTTGTCGGAGGGTGAGCAGTTCTTC
v_gene: TRBV19; d_gene: NA; j_gene: TRBJ2-3; len: 16; abundance: few; CDR3aa: CASTLSWGQSTDTQYF; CDR3nt: TGTGCCAGTACCCTCTCTTGGGGACAAAGCACAGATACGCAGTATTTT
v_gene: TRBV28; d_gene: TRBD1; j_gene: TRBJ2-5; len: 15; abundance: NA; CDR3aa: CASSPPGQTGETQYF; CDR3nt: TGTGCCAGCAGTCCTCCGGGACAGACAGGGGAGACCCAGTACTTC
v_gene: TRBV7-2; d_gene: TRBD1; j_gene: TRBJ2-5; len: 14; abundance: NA; CDR3aa: CASSFRTGEETQYF; CDR3nt: TGTGCCAGCAGCTTTCGGACAGGCGAAGAGACCCAGTACTTC
v_gene: TRBV30; d_gene: TRBD2; j_gene: TRBJ2-4; len: 14; abundance: NA; CDR3aa: CAWRLAGAKNIQYF; CDR3nt: TGTGCCTGGAGGCTAGCGGGGGCCAAAAACATTCAGTACTTC
v_gene: TRBV6-5; d_gene: TRBD1; j_gene: TRBJ2-7; len: 13; abundance: few; CDR3aa: CASSRDRTYEQYF; CDR3nt: TGTGCCAGCAGCCGGGACAGGACCTACGAGCAGTACTTC
v_gene: TRBV18; d_gene: TRBD1; j_gene: TRBJ1-5; len: 13; abundance: once; CDR3aa: CASSGTGNPPQHF; CDR3nt: TGTGCCAGCTCCGGGACAGGGAATCCGCCCCAGCATTTT
v_gene: TRBV4-3; d_gene: NA; j_gene: TRBJ2-5; len: 14; abundance: NA; CDR3aa: CASSQDSAGETQYF; CDR3nt: TGCGCCAGCAGCCAAGATTCGGCGGGGGAGACCCAGTACTTC
v_gene: TRBV29-1; d_gene: NA; j_gene: TRBJ2-5; len: 11; abundance: NA; CDR3aa: CSVQGPKTQYF; CDR3nt: TGCAGCGTTCAGGGCCCGAAGACCCAGTACTTC
v_gene: TRBV4-3; d_gene: NA; j_gene: TRBJ2-5; len: 14; abundance: NA; CDR3aa: CASSQDGGLETQYF; CDR3nt: TGCGCCAGCAGCCAAGATGGGGGGCTGGAGACCCAGTACTTC
v_gene: TRBV7-9; d_gene: NA; j_gene: TRBJ2-1; len: 16; abundance: NA; CDR3aa: CASTPGPPMPYNEQFF; CDR3nt: TGTGCCAGCACCCCGGGACCCCCGATGCCCTACAATGAGCAGTTCTTC
v_gene: TRBV2; d_gene: NA; j_gene: TRBJ2-3; len: 12; abundance: NA; CDR3aa: CASSVHVYTQYF; CDR3nt: TGTGCCAGCAGTGTTCATGTGTATACGCAGTATTTT
v_gene: TRBV2; d_gene: TRBD1; j_gene: TRBJ1-2; len: 15; abundance: NA; CDR3aa: CASSEVSGGRNGYTF; CDR3nt: TGTGCCAGCAGTGAAGTATCAGGGGGCAGGAATGGCTACACCTTC
v_gene: TRBV28; d_gene: TRBD1; j_gene: TRBJ1-1; len: 14; abundance: few; CDR3aa: CASNGDSLNTEAFF; CDR3nt: TGTGCCAGCAACGGGGACAGCCTGAACACTGAAGCTTTCTTT
v_gene: TRBV7-2; d_gene: NA; j_gene: TRBJ1-4; len: 17; abundance: NA; CDR3aa: CASSLARAPYPNEKLFF; CDR3nt: TGTGCCAGCAGCTTAGCGCGGGCACCCTACCCTAATGAAAAACTGTTTTTT
v_gene: TRBV7-2; d_gene: NA; j_gene: TRBJ2-2; len: 15; abundance: NA; CDR3aa: CASSLGGTGPGELFF; CDR3nt: TGTGCCAGCAGCTTGGGGGGGACAGGTCCCGGGGAGCTGTTTTTT
v_gene: TRBV4-3; d_gene: TRBD1; j_gene: TRBJ2-7; len: 17; abundance: NA; CDR3aa: CASSQGIPGQSSYEQYF; CDR3nt: TGCGCCAGCAGCCAAGGAATTCCGGGACAGAGCTCCTACGAGCAGTACTTC
v_gene: TRBV10-3; d_gene: TRBD1; j_gene: TRBJ1-5; len: 15; abundance: few; CDR3aa: CAISSDRLDNQPQHF; CDR3nt: TGTGCCATCAGTTCGGACAGGTTGGACAATCAGCCCCAGCATTTT
v_gene: TRBV29-1; d_gene: NA; j_gene: TRBJ2-3; len: 12; abundance: NA; CDR3aa: CSVEPGADTQYF; CDR3nt: TGCAGCGTGGAACCTGGGGCAGATACGCAGTATTTT
v_gene: TRBV2; d_gene: TRBD1; j_gene: TRBJ2-7; len: 15; abundance: NA; CDR3aa: CASREAGQGGYEQYF; CDR3nt: TGTGCCAGCAGGGAGGCGGGACAGGGTGGATACGAGCAGTACTTC
v_gene: TRBV6-5; d_gene: NA; j_gene: TRBJ2-2; len: 13; abundance: NA; CDR3aa: CASTRGDTGELFF; CDR3nt: TGTGCCAGCACCCGGGGCGACACCGGGGAGCTGTTTTTT
v_gene: TRBV7-2; d_gene: TRBD1; j_gene: TRBJ2-7; len: 14; abundance: NA; CDR3aa: CASSFRTGFHEQYF; CDR3nt: TGTGCCAGCAGCTTCAGGACAGGCTTCCACGAGCAGTACTTC
v_gene: TRBV9; d_gene: TRBD2; j_gene: TRBJ2-1; len: 17; abundance: once; CDR3aa: CASSVGGGGTSYNEQFF; CDR3nt: TGTGCCAGCAGCGTAGGTGGCGGGGGGACCTCCTACAATGAGCAGTTCTTC
v_gene: TRBV6-1; d_gene: NA; j_gene: TRBJ2-6; len: 13; abundance: NA; CDR3aa: CATLHSGANVLTF; CDR3nt: TGTGCCACACTCCATAGTGGGGCCAACGTCCTGACTTTC
v_gene: TRBV29-1; d_gene: NA; j_gene: TRBJ2-2; len: 14; abundance: NA; CDR3aa: CSVRRSKGTGELFF; CDR3nt: TGCAGCGTCCGAAGAAGTAAGGGCACCGGGGAGCTGTTTTTT
v_gene: TRBV6-5; d_gene: TRBD1; j_gene: TRBJ2-5; len: 13; abundance: few; CDR3aa: CASSDRGRETQYF; CDR3nt: TGTGCCAGCAGTGACAGGGGGCGAGAGACCCAGTACTTC
v_gene: TRBV27; d_gene: NA; j_gene: TRBJ1-2; len: 13; abundance: NA; CDR3aa: CASRRSPNYGYTF; CDR3nt: TGTGCCAGCAGACGCTCACCGAACTATGGCTACACCTTC
v_gene: TRBV7-3; d_gene: NA; j_gene: TRBJ2-1; len: 13; abundance: once; CDR3aa: CASSLLPDNEQFF; CDR3nt: TGTGCCAGCAGCTTACTCCCAGACAATGAGCAGTTCTTC